The T cell receptor (beta chain) described here comes from a study of CD8+CD57+ T cells in acquired aplastic anemia. On the study more broadly: Reads per healthy sample averaged about 10 million (CD4+) and 11.0 million (CD8+).

Only a few counts were recorded for this clonotype. Its antigen is not identified. This CDR3 has 14 amino acids. Germline V gene lookup returns CDR1 LNHNV and CDR2 YYDKDF (reference sequence). The V and J ends lost 4 bases and 2 bases respectively, with 11 bases between them. TCR beta VDJ combinations and CDR3 sequences were profiled from genomic DNA. TCRdb used MiXCR to reprocess the reads, holding one entry per CDR3 protein. The sample lists hundreds of thousands of distinct CDR3 sequences, 65% to 80% occurring once. Whole-study findings and limits: Controls did not differ significantly from patients in CD8+ Simpson's diversity.

The rearrangement links TRBV15 to TRBJ1-1; weak D call: TRBD1 (6 bases). The sequenced sample was sorted CD4+, CD8+, or CD8+CD57+ T cells (not recorded which) from PBMCs. This sequence originates from a human donor in good health, serving as a control. CDR3 in amino acids: CATSMDSVNTEAFF. The DNA of the CDR3 is TGTGCCACCAGCATGGACAGCGTAAACACTGAAGCTTTCTTT. The complete variable domain, with remaining parts taken from reference TRBV15 and TRBJ1-1, reads DAMVIQNPRYQVTQFGKPVTLSCSQTLNHNVMYWYQQKSSQAPKLLFHYYDKDFNNEADTPDNFQSRRPNTSFCFLDIRSPGLGDTAMYLCATSMDSVNTEAFFGQGTRLTVV.